The 8 T cell receptor beta chains reported below all come from one sample, sequenced in a study of T cell responses to AZD1222 COVID-19 vaccine. Method: immunoSEQ multiplex PCR; TCRdb's copy keeps in-frame clones and lacks some. Of approximately 190,000 clones in the sample, approximately 91% were seen once. This specimen was peripheral blood, taken on day 0 of AZD1222 vaccination. These receptor sequences come from an adult in good health.

This chain uses TRBV5-1 with TRBJ1-1; D possibly corresponds to TRBD1 (5 bases). Trimming took off 4 bases at V and 7 bases at J, with 20 bases between the two ends. This CDR3 spans 15 amino acids. The germline CDR1 and CDR2 sequences are SGHRS and YFSETQ. CDR3 region: CASSPVGGGVGEAFF. The CDR3 DNA follows: TGCGCCAGCAGCCCCGTAGGTGGAGGGGTTGGTGAAGCTTTCTTT.

The gene calls are TRBV7-2 and TRBJ1-2; possibly TRBD1 for D (5 bases). The germline V and J ends were trimmed by 5 bases and 4 bases, with 11 bases remaining between them. The germline V gene has CDR1 SGHTA and CDR2 FQGNSA. CDR3 length: 13 residues. CDR3 in amino acids: CASSRGRGYGYTF. The CDR3 coding sequence is TGTGCCAGCAGCCGAGGGAGGGGCTATGGCTACACCTTC. The full variable domain, rest sourced from reference TRBV7-2 and TRBJ1-2, is GAGVSQSPSNKVTEKGKDVELRCDPISGHTALYWYRQSLGQGLEFLIYFQGNSAPDKSGLPSDRFSAERTGGSVSTLTIQRTQQEDSAVYLCASSRGRGYGYTFGSGTRLTVV.

This clone was counted a single time. The V call is TRBV18, the J call TRBJ2-1; D gene uncertain. V was clipped by 4 bases and J by 9 bases, with 13 bases between them. In germline, CDR1 is KGHSH, CDR2 LQKENI. The CDR3 consists of 13 residues. This CDR3 is CASSLLGDGEQFF. The CDR3 bases are TGTGCCAGCTCACTACTTGGGGATGGTGAGCAGTTCTTC.

This clone was found once. The V gene is TRBV29-1, the J gene TRBJ1-2; D call uncertain. The CDR3 is made up of 12 amino acids. Trimming took 3 bases from V and 4 from J, leaving 9 bases between them. Germline V gene sequence: CDR1 SQVTM, CDR2 ANQGSEA. CDR3 DNA sequence: TGCAGCGTTGACAGAGCCGTCTATGGCTACACCTTC. Translating gives CSVDRAVYGYTF.

V is TRBV29-1 and J is TRBJ2-2; 7 bases align to TRBD2. This CDR3 has 12 residues. V dropped 6 bases and J dropped 4; count of bases not matched to a gene: 2. Germline V gene lookup returns CDR1 SQVTM and CDR2 ANQGSEA. The CDR3 reads CSVGGGTGELFF. CDR3 coding DNA: TGCAGCGTAGGCGGGGGCACCGGGGAGCTGTTTTTT.

The chain combines TRBV28 with TRBJ1-1; D not resolved. Per the germline V gene, CDR1 is MDHEN and CDR2 is SYDVKM. The V gene lost 2 bases and the J gene lost 6 bases, with 10 bases spanning the gap. This CDR3 is 13 amino acids long. The CDR3 protein is CASSLIGLAEAFF. The CDR3 region has the DNA TGTGCCAGCAGTTTAATTGGTCTGGCTGAAGCTTTCTTT.

This clone appeared once. The V gene is TRBV6-2 or TRBV6-3, the J gene TRBJ2-1; D is unresolved. CDR3 length: 15 amino acids. Germline V CDR1 and CDR2: MNHEY, SVGEGT. V was pared by 5 bases and J by 6 bases, with 17 bases between. In DNA form, the CDR3 reads TGTGCCAGCAGTACCTCTAGGCGTACCCTCAATGAGCAGTTCTTC. This sequence encodes CASSTSRRTLNEQFF.

About this clone: One end of the junction fails to match germline, which may point to a read error. V gene TRBV28 combines with J gene TRBJ2-7, with TRBD2 matching over 7 bases. This CDR3 has 18 amino acids. Germline assignment: CDR1 MDHEN and CDR2 SYDVKM. This chain's CDR3 is CARRLGTGGVGAVYEQYF. Written as DNA, the CDR3 is TGTGCCCGCAGGTTGGGGACGGGGGGAGTAGGGGCAGTCTACGAGCAGTACTTC.